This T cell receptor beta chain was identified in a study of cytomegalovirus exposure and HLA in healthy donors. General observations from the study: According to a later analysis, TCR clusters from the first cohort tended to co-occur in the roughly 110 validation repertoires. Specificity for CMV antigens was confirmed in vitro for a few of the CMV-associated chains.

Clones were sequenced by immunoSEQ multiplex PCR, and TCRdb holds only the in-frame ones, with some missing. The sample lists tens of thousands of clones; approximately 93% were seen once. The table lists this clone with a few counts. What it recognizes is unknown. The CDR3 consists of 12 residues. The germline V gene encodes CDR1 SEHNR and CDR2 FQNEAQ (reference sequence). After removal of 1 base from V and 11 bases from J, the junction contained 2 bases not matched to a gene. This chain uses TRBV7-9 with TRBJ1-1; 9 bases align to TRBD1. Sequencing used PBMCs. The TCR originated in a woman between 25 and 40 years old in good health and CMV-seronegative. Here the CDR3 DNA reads TGTGCCAGCAGCTTAGTAGGGACAGGGGCTTTCTTT. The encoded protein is CASSLVGTGAFF.